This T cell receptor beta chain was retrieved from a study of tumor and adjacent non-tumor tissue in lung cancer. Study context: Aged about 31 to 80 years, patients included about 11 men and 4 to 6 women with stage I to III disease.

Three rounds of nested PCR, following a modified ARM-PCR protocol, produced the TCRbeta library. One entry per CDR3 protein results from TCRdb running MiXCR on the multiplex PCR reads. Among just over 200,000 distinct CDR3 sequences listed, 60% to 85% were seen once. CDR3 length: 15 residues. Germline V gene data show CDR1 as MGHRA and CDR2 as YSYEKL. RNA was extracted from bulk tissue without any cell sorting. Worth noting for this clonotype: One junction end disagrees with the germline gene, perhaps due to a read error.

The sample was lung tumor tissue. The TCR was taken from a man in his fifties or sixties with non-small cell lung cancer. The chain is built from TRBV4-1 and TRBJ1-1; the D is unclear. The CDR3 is CASSRDLSRYGRAFF. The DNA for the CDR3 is TGCGCTAGCAGCCGAGATTTGTCCAGGTACGGTCGAGCTTTCTTT.